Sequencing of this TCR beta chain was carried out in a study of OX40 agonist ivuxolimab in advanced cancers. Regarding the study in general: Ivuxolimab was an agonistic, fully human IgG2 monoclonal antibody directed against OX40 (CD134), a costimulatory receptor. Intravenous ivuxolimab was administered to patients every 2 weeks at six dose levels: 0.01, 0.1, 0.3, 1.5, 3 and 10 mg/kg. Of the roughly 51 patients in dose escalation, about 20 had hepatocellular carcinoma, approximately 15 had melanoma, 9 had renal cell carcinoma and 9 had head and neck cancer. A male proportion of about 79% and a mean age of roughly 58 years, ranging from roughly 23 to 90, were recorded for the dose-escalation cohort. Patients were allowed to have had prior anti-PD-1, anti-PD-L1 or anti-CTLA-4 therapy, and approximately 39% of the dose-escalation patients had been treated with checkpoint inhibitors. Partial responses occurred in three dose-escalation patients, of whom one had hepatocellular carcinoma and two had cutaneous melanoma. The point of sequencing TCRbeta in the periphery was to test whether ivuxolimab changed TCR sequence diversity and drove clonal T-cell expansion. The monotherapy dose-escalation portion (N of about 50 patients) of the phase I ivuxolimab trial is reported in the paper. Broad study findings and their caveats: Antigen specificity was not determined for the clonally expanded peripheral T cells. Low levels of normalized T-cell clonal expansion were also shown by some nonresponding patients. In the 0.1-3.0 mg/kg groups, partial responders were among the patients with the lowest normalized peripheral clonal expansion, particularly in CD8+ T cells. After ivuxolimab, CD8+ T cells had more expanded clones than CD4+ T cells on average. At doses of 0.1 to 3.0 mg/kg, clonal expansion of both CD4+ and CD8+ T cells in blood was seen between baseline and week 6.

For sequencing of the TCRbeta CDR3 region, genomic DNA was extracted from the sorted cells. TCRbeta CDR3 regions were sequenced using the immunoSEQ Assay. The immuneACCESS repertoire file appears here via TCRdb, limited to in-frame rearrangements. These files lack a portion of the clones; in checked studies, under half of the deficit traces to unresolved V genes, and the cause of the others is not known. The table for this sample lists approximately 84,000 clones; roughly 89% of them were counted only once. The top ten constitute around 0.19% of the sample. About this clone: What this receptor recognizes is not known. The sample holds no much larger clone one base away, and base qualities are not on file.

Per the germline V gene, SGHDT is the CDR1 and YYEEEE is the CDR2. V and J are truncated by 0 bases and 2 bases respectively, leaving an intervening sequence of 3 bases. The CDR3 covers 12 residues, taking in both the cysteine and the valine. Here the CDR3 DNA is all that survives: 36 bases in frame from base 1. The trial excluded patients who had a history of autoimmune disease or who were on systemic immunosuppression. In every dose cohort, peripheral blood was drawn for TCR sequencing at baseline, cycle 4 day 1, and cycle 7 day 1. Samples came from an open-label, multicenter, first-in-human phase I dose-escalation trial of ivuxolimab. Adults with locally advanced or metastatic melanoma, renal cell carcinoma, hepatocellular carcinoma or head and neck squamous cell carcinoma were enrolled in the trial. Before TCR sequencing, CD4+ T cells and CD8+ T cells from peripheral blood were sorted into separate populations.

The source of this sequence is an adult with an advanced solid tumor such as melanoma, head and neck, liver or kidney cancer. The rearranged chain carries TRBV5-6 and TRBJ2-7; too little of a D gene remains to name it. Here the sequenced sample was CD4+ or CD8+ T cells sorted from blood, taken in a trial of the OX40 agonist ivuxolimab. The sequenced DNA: TGTGCCAGCAGCTTGGACGCCTACGAGCAGTACGTC. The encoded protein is CASSLDAYEQYV.